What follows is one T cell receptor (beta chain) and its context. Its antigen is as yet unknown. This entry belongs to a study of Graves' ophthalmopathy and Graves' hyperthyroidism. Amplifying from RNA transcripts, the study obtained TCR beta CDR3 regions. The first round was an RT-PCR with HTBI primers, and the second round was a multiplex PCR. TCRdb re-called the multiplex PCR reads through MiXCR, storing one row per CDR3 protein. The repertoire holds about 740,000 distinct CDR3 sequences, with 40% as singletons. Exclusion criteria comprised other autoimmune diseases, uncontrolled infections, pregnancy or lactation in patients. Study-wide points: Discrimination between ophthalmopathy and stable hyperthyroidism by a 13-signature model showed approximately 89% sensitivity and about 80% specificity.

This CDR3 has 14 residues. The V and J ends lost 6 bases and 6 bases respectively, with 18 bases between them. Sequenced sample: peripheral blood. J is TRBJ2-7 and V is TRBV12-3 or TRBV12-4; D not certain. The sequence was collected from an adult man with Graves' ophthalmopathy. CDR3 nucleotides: TGTGCCAGCAGCCAAGAATGGACGACGGGCGAGCAGTACTTC. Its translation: CASSQEWTTGEQYF.